One sample yielded the 8 T cell receptor beta chains listed below, sequenced in a study of blood T cells in healthy people across ages. Then a second PCR, running roughly 6 to 12 cycles, was carried out with a sample-barcoded 5' primer and a J-beta primer mix. From the 5' RACE reads, TCRdb called clonotypes with MiXCR, one entry per CDR3 protein. Counted here are fewer than 800,000 distinct CDR3 sequences, over 45% occurring once; the ten biggest clones make up about 32%. Source material: blood. Receptors originate from a woman aged 55-75 years in good health.

The rearrangement joins TRBV5-1 to TRBJ2-3; TRBD1 is a possible D gene (6 bases). The CDR3 contains 16 residues. Deletions cut 4 bases from V and 0 bases from J, with 15 bases between. Germline lookup yields CDR1 SGHRS and CDR2 YFSETQ. The CDR3 DNA follows: TGCGCCAGCAGCCCGGTAGGACAGCCGAGCACAGATACGCAGTATTTT. The encoded protein is CASSPVGQPSTDTQYF. Looking up the rest from reference TRBV5-1 and TRBJ2-3 gives the full variable domain: KAGVTQTPRYLIKTRGQQVTLSCSPISGHRSVSWYQQTPGQGLQFLFEYFSETQRNKGNFPGRFSGRQFSNSRSEMNVSTLELGDSALYLCASSPVGQPSTDTQYFGPGTRLTVL.

The chain links TRBV20-1 to TRBJ1-5; D ambiguous. In germline, CDR1 is DFQATT, CDR2 SNEGSKA (reference sequence). There are 15 residues in the CDR3. Trimming left V 5 bases short and J 3 bases short, with 17 bases between. DNA of the CDR3: TGCAGTGCTGCTCGTATCCGGGCTTTCAATCAGCCCCAGCATTTT. Translating gives CSAARIRAFNQPQHF.

The rearrangement links TRBV28 to TRBJ2-6; 7 nucleotides align to TRBD2. Unmatched junction bases numbered 11, after V lost 7 bases and J lost 2 bases. Per germline, CDR1 MDHEN and CDR2 SYDVKM. The CDR3 contains 17 residues. CDR3 in DNA: TGTGCCAGCATCCCAGAGCGGGGTAGGGCTGGGGCCAACGTCCTGACTTTC. Its translation: CASIPERGRAGANVLTF.

The table lists this clonotype with a few counts. The genes are TRBV29-1 and TRBJ2-3; D is possibly TRBD2 (5 bases). The V end lost 4 bases, the J end lost 2 bases, and 10 bases lay between the germline ends. Looked up from germline, CDR1 is SQVTM and CDR2 is ANQGSEA. The CDR3 is 13 residues long. The CDR3 DNA sequence: TGCAGCGTTGGTCTGCGGGCCACAGATACGCAGTATTTT. This encodes CSVGLRATDTQYF.

Here the CDR3 reads CASSLALTSGQETQYF. DNA of the CDR3: TGTGCCAGCAGCTTAGCGCTTACTAGCGGTCAAGAGACCCAGTACTTC. This sequence joins TRBV7-2 and TRBJ2-5; 8 bases are shared with TRBD2. V lost 0 bases and J lost 2; bases outside the gene matches: 5. Germline assignment: CDR1 SGHTA and CDR2 FQGNSA. CDR3 length: 16 residues.

The sample holds a few counts of this clonotype. The chain recombines TRBV11-3 with TRBJ2-5; 7 nucleotides match TRBD1. Germline CDR1 SGHNT, CDR2 YENEEA. The CDR3 loop spans 13 amino acids. The V and J ends lost 5 bases and 5 bases, in that order; junction bases with no gene match: 5. Here the CDR3 reads CASSVQGMETQYF. Written as DNA, the CDR3 is TGTGCCAGCAGCGTACAGGGGATGGAGACCCAGTACTTC.

This clonotype has more than one count but fewer than ten. The J gene is TRBJ2-1, the V gene TRBV6-6; 12 bases map to TRBD2. Trimming took 1 base from V and 15 from J; bases not matched to a gene: 13. The length of the CDR3 is 16 residues. The germline V gene encodes CDR1 MNHNY and CDR2 SVGAGI (reference sequence). DNA for the CDR3: TGTGCCAGCAGTTACTACGTAAGACTAGCGGGAGTTTCGCTGTTCTTC. Encoded protein: CASSYYVRLAGVSLFF.

This rearrangement joins TRBV13 to TRBJ1-1; 7 bases are a match to TRBD1. The CDR3 runs 14 residues. The ends lost 4 bases at V and 5 bases at J; junction bases unmatched: 7. Germline V gene data show CDR1 as PRHDT and CDR2 as FYEKMQ (reference sequence). The CDR3 DNA follows: TGTGCCAGCAGCTCTGGAGACAGGGAAACTGAAGCTTTCTTT. The encoded protein is CASSSGDRETEAFF.